There are a few counts of the clone carrying this T cell receptor (beta chain). The CDR3 loop spans 17 amino acids. Trimming cost V 4 bases and J 4 bases; bases outside gene matches: 13. Germline CDR1 LGHNA, CDR2 YNFKEQ. The data were taken from a study of blood T cell repertoires in COVID-19. Turning to the study itself: Spain, Italy and the United States supplied samples that represented acute and convalescent COVID-19. Sources were T cells, B-cell-depleted T cells, or PBMCs; the material itself was cDNA or gDNA.

In the original workflow: Counts of nucleated cells, estimated from reference gene primer amplification, were obtained. Here immunoSEQ multiplex PCR was the method, and the copy in TCRdb shows in-frame clones only, minus some. The V and J calls and clone size are taken from that table; D and trimming were inferred from the DNA. The data hold 200,000 to 250,000 clones, with roughly 84% observed a single time. Sequencing was carried out using peripheral blood. This receptor was identified in a woman aged 80 or over with acute or convalescent COVID-19. The V call is TRBV4-2, the J call TRBJ2-1; 7 bases fit TRBD2. CDR3 sequence (DNA): TGTGCCAGCAGCCGGAACGACTGGCGGGGGATTTACAATGAGCAGTTCTTC. Amino acids: CASSRNDWRGIYNEQFF.